This T cell receptor (beta chain) derives from a study of human T cells and chemical hapten exposure. Notes on the study in general: More PT1 expanded TCRs went with higher patch test scores.

The table lists this clonotype with many counts. Its antigen is unknown. Germline CDR1 SEHNR, CDR2 FQNEAQ (reference sequence). Trimming pared 5 bases from V and 9 bases from J, leaving 19 bases between. This CDR3 has 14 residues. TCRdb reprocessed the RACE reads with MiXCR, giving one entry per CDR3 protein. The sample includes about 120,000 distinct CDR3 sequences, roughly an eighth seen only once; the top ten take 0.92%. Time point meaning: patch test 1, 2 weeks after DPC sensitization. The treatment was: therapeutic diphenylcyclopropenone sensitization with weekly scalp DPC. Blood was collected ahead of every patch test applied. Donors were 18 to 70-year-old alopecia patients suitable for DPC.

The sequenced sample was whole blood, obtained in connection with sensitization to the hapten diphenylcyclopropenone (DPC). This chain uses TRBV7-9 with TRBJ1-1; D gene ambiguous. This sequence originates from a young man with alopecia areata. Some clones in this sample may be carry-over from other donors' samples. CDR3: CASSPPRPQVQAFF. DNA of the CDR3: TGTGCCAGCAGCCCCCCCAGGCCTCAGGTACAAGCTTTCTTT.